This T cell receptor (beta chain) was documented in a study of shared clonotypes between healthy human individuals. As concerns this clone: The antigen is undetermined.

General observations from the study: Sequencing depth was a factor that was expected to affect clonotype sharing among donors. The naive CD4 repertoires of several donors were compared, and around 5% of clonotypes were shared.

The CDR3 is made up of 15 amino acids. The germline gives CDR1 LGHNA, CDR2 YSLEER. Between the trimmed V and J ends, which lost 1 base and 3 bases, there was a span of 10 bases. The authors divided CD4+ cells into CD45RA+ naive and CD45RA-negative memory subsets. At the deep level, the assay was run. Repertoires were generated with immunoSEQ multiplex PCR, while TCRdb's copy carries only in-frame clones and drops some. Of 2 million to 2.5 million clones listed, nearly 97% are singletons. Sequencing was performed on naive CD4+ T cells sorted from blood. Subset described: CD45RA+ positively selected. This clonotype was obtained from a man aged 18 to 35 in good health. The V gene is TRBV4-3, the J gene TRBJ1-3; weak D call: TRBD1 (5 bases). CDR3 region: CASSQAWGNGNTIYF. DNA of the CDR3: TGCGCCAGCAGCCAAGCGTGGGGGAATGGAAACACCATATATTTT.